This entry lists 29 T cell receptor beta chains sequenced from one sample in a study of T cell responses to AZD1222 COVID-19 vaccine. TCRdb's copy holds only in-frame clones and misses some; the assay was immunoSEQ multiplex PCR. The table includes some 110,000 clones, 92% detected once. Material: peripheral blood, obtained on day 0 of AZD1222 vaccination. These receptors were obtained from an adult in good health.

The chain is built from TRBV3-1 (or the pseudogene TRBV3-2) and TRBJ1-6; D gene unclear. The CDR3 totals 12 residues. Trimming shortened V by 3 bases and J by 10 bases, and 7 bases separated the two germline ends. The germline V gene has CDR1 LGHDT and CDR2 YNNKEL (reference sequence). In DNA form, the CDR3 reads TGTGCCAGCAGCCATGCTGAATCACCCCTCCACTTT. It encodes CASSHAESPLHF.

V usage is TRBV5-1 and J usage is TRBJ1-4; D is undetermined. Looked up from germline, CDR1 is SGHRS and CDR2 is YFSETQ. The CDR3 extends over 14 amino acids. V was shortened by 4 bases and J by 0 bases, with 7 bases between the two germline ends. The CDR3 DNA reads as TGCGCCAGCAGCGTAGCTGCAACTAATGAAAAACTGTTTTTT. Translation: CASSVAATNEKLFF.

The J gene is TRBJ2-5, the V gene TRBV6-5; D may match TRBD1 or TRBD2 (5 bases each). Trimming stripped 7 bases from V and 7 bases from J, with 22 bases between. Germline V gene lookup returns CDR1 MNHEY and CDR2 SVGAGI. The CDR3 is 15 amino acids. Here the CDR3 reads CASNNRGTARGTQYF. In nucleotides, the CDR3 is TGTGCCAGCAACAACAGAGGGACGGCCCGTGGGACCCAGTACTTC.

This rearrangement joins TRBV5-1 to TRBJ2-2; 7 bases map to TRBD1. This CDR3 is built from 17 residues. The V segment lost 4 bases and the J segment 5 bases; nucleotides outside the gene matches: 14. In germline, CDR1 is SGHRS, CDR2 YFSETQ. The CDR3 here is CASSGDSRSSGTGELFF. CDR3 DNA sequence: TGCGCCAGCAGCGGGGACAGTCGATCTTCTGGGACCGGGGAGCTGTTTTTT. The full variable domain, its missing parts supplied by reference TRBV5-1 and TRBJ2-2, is KAGVTQTPRYLIKTRGQQVTLSCSPISGHRSVSWYQQTPGQGLQFLFEYFSETQRNKGNFPGRFSGRQFSNSRSEMNVSTLELGDSALYLCASSGDSRSSGTGELFFGEGSRLTVL.

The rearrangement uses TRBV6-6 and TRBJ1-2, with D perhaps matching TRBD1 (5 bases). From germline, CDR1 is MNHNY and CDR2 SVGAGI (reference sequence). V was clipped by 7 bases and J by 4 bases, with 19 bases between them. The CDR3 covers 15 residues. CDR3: CASIPLIDSPYGYTF. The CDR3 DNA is TGTGCCAGCATCCCCCTCATTGACAGCCCCTATGGCTACACCTTC.

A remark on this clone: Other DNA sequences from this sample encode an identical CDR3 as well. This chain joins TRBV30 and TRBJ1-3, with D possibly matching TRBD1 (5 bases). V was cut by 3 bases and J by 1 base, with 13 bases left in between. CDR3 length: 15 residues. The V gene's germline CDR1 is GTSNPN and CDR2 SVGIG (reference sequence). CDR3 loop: CAWSRGLGSGNTIYF. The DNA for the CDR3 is TGTGCCTGGAGCCGGGGCTTAGGTTCTGGAAACACCATATATTTT.

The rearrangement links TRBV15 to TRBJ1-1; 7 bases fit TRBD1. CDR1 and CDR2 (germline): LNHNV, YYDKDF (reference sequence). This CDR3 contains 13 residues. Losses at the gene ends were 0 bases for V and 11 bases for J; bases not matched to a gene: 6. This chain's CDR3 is CATSRETDRAAFF. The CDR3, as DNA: TGTGCCACCAGCAGAGAGACTGACAGGGCGGCTTTCTTT.

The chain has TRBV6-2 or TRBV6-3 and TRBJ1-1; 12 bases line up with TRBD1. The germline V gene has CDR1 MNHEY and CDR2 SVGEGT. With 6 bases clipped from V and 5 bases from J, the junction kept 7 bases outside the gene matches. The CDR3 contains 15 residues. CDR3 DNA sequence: TGTGCCAGCAGGTACCCGGGACAGGGGGCTACTGAAGCTTTCTTT. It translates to CASRYPGQGATEAFF.

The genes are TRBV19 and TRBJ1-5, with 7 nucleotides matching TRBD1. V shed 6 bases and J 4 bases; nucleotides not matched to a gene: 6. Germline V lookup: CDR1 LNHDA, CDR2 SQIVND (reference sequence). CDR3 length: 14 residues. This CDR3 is CASSKTGWNQPQHF. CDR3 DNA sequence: TGTGCCAGTAGCAAGACAGGGTGGAATCAGCCCCAGCATTTT.

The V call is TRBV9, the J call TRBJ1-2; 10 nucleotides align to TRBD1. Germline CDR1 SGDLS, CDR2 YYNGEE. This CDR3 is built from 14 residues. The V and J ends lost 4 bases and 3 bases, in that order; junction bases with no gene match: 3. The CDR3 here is CASSYGTGDYGYTF. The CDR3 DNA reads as TGTGCCAGCAGCTATGGGACAGGGGACTATGGCTACACCTTC.

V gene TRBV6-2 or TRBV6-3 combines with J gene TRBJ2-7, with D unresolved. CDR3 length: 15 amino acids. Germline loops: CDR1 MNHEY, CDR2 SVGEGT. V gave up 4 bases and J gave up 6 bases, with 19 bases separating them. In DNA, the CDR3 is TGTGCCAGCAGTTCCCCCCCCTGGGCCTGGGGCGAGCAGTACGTC. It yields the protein CASSSPPWAWGEQYV.

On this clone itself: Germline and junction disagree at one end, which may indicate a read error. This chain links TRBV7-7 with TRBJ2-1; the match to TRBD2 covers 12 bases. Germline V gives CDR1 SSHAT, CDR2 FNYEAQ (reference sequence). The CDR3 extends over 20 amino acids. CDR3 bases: TGTGCTAGCAGCCCCCTTAGGGGAGAGACTAGCGGGGGAACCTACAATGAGCAGTTCTTC. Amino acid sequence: CASSPLRGETSGGTYNEQFF. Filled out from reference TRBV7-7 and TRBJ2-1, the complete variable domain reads GAGVSQSPRYKVTKRGQDVTLRCDPISSHATLYWYQQALGQGPEFLTYFNYEAQPDKSGLPSDRFSAERPEGSISTLTIQRTEQRDSAMYRCASSPLRGETSGGTYNEQFFGPGTRLTVL.

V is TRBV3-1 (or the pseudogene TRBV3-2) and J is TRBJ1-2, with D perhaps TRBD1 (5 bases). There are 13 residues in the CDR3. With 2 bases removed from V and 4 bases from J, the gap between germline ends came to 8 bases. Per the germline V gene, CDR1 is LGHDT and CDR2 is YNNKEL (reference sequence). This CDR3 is CASSQFQGYGYTF. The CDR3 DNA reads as TGTGCCAGCAGCCAATTCCAGGGCTATGGCTACACCTTC.

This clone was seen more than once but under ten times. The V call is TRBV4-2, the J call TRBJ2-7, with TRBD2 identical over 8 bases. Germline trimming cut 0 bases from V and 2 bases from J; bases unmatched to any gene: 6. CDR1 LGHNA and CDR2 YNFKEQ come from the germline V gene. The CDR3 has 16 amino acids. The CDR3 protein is CASSQDERGPTYEQYF. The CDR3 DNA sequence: TGTGCCAGCAGCCAAGATGAGCGGGGGCCCACCTACGAGCAGTACTTC.

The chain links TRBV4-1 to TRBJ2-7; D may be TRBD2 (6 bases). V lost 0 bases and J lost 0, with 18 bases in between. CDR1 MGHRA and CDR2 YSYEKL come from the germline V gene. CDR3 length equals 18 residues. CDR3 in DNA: TGCGCCAGCAGCCAAGACCCATTGAGGGACTCCCCCTCCTACGAGCAGTACGTC. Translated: CASSQDPLRDSPSYEQYV.

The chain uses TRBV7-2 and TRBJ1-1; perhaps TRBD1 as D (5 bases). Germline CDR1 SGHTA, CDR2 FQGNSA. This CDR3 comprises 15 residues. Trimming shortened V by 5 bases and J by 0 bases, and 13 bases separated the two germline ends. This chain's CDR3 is CASSRIGGVNTEAFF. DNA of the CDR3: TGTGCCAGCAGCCGGATTGGAGGGGTGAACACTGAAGCTTTCTTT.

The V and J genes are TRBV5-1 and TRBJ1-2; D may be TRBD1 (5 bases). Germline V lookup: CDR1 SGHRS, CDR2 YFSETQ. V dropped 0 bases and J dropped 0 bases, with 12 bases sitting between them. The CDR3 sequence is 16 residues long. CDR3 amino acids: CASSLVTGYPNYGYTF. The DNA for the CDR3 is TGCGCCAGCAGCTTGGTCACAGGCTACCCTAACTATGGCTACACCTTC.

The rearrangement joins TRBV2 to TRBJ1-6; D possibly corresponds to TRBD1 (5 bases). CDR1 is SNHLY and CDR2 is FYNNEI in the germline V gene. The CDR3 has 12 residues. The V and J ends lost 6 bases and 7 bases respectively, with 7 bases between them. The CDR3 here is CASSQGNSPLHF. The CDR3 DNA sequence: TGTGCCAGCAGCCAGGGAAATTCACCCCTCCACTTT.

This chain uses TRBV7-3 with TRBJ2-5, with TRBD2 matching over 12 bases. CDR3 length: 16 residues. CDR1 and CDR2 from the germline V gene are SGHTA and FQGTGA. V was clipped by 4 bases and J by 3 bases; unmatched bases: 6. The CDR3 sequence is CASSSGLAGFKETQYF. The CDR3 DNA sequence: TGTGCCAGCAGCTCTGGACTAGCGGGATTCAAAGAGACCCAGTACTTC.

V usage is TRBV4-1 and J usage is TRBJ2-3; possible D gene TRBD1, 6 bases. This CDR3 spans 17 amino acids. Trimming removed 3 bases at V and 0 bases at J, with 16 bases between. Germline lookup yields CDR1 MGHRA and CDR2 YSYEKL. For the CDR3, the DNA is TGCGCCAGCAGCCAGGCCCGCGGACAGTCTAGCACAGATACGCAGTATTTT. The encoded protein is CASSQARGQSSTDTQYF.

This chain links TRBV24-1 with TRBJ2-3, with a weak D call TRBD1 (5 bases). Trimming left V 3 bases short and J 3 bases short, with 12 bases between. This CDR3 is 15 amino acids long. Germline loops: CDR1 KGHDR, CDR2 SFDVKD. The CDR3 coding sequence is TGTGCCACCAGTGATCTGGGGCAAGGTACAGATACGCAGTATTTT. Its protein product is CATSDLGQGTDTQYF.

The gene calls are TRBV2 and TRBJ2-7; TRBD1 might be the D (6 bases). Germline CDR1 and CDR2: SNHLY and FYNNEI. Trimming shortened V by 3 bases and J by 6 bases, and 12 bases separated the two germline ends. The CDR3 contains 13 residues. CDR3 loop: CASSEGRGGEQYF. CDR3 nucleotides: TGTGCCAGCAGTGAGGGCAGGGGTGGCGAGCAGTACTTC.

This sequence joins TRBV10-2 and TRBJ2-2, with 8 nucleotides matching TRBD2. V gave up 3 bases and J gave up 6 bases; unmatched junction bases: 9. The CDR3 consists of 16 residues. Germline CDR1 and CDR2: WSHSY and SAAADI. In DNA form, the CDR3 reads TGCGCCAGCAGTGATAGGGGGACTAGGGGCGCCGGGGAGCTGTTTTTT. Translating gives CASSDRGTRGAGELFF.

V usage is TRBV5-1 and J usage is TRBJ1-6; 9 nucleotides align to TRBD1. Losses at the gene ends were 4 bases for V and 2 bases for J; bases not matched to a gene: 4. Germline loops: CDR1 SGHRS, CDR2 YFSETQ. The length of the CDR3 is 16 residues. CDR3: CASSPGTGTYNSPLHF. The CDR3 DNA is TGCGCCAGCAGCCCCGGGACAGGGACCTATAATTCACCCCTCCACTTT.

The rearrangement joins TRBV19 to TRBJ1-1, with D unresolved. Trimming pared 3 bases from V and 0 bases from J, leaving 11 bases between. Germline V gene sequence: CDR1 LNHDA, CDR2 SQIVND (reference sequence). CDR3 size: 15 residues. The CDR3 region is CASSIRRALNTEAFF. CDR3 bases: TGTGCCAGTAGTATTAGGAGGGCACTGAACACTGAAGCTTTCTTT.

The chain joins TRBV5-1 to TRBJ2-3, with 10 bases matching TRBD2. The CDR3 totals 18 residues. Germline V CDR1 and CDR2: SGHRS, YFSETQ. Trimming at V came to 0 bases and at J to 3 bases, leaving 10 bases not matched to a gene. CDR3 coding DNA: TGCGCCAGCAGCTTGGCGGTAGCGGGAGGCTTCGGGACAGATACGCAGTATTTT. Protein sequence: CASSLAVAGGFGTDTQYF.

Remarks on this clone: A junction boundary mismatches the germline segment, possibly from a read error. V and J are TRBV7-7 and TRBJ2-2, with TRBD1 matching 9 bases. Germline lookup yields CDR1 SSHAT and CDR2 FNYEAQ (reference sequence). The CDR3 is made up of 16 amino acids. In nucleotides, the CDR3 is TGTGCTAGCAGCCGAGCCGGGACAGGGATGACCGGGGAGCTGTTTTTT. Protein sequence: CASSRAGTGMTGELFF. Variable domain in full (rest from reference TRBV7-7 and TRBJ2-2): GAGVSQSPRYKVTKRGQDVTLRCDPISSHATLYWYQQALGQGPEFLTYFNYEAQPDKSGLPSDRFSAERPEGSISTLTIQRTEQRDSAMYRCASSRAGTGMTGELFFGEGSRLTVL.

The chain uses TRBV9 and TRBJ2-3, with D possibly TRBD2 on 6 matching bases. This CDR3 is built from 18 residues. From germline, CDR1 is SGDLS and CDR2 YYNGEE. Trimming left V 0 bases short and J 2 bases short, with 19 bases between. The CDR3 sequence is CASSVATSGPVNTDTQYF. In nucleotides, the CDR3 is TGTGCCAGCAGCGTAGCTACAAGCGGGCCAGTCAACACAGATACGCAGTATTTT.

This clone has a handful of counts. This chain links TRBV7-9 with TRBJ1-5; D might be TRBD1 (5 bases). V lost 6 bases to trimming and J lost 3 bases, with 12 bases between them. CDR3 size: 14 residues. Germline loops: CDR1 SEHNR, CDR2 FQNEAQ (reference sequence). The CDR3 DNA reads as TGTGCCAGCAGTCAGGGACGGTTCAATCAGCCCCAGCATTTT. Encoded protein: CASSQGRFNQPQHF. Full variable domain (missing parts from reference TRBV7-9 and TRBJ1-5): DTGVSQNPRHKITKRGQNVTFRCDPISEHNRLYWYRQTLGQGPEFLTYFQNEAQLEKSRLLSDRFSAERPKGSFSTLEIQRTEQGDSAMYLCASSQGRFNQPQHFGDGTRLSIL.